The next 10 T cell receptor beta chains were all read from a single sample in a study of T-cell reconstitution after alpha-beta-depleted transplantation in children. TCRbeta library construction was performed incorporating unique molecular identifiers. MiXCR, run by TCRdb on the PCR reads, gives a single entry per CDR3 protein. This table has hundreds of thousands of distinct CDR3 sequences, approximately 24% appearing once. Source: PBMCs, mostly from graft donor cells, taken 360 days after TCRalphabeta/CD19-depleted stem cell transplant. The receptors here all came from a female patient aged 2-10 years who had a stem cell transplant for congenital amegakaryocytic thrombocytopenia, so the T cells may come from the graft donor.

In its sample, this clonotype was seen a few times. The chain's CDR3 is CSARVAKASTDTQYF. CDR3 in DNA: TGCAGTGCTAGAGTGGCGAAAGCTAGCACAGATACGCAGTATTTT. The chain combines TRBV20-1 with TRBJ2-3; unclear D gene. Trimming removed 1 base from V and 0 bases from J, with 11 bases in between. The CDR3 is 15 residues long. Germline assignment: CDR1 DFQATT and CDR2 SNEGSKA (reference sequence).

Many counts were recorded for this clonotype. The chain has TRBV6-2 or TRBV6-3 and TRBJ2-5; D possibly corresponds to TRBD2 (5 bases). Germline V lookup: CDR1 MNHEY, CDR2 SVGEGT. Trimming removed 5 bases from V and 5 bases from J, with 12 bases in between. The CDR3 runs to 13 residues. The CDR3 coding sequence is TGTGCCAGCAGTCGGGGATCTCATGAGACCCAGTACTTC. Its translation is CASSRGSHETQYF.

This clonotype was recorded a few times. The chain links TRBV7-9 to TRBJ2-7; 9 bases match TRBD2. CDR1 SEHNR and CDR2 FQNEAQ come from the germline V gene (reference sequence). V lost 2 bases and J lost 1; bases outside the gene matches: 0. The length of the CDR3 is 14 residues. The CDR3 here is CASSLLAGSYEQYF. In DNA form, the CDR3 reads TGTGCCAGCAGCTTACTAGCGGGATCCTACGAGCAGTACTTC.

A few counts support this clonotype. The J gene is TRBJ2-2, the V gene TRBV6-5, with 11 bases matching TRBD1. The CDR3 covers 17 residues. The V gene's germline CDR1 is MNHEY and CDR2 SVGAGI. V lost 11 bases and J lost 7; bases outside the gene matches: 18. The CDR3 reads CACGRGGPGQGVGELFF. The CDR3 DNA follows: TGTGCCTGCGGCCGTGGTGGACCGGGACAGGGGGTCGGGGAGCTGTTTTTT.

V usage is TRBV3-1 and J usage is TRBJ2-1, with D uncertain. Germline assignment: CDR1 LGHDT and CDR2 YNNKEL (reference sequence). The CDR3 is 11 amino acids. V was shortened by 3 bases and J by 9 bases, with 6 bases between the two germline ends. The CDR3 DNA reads TGTGCCAGCAGCCATTTAGGTGAGCAGTTCTTC. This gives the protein CASSHLGEQFF.

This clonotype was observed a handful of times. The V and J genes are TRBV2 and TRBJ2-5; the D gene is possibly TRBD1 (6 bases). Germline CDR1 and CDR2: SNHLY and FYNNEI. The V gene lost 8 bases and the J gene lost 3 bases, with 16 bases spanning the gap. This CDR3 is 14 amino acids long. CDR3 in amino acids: CASGSRTAEETQYF. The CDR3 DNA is TGTGCCAGCGGATCTCGGACAGCCGAAGAGACCCAGTACTTC.

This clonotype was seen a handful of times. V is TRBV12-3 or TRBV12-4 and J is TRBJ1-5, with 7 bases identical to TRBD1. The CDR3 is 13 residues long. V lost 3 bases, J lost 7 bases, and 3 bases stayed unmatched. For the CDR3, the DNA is TGTGCCAGCAGTTTTACAGGGGACCAGCCCCAGCATTTT. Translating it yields CASSFTGDQPQHF.

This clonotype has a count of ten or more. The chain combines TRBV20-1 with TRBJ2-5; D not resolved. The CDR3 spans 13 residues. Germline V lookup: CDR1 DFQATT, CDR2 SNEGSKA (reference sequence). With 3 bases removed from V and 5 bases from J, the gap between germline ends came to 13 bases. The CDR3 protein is CSASISRMETQYF. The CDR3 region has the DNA TGCAGTGCTAGTATCTCGCGTATGGAGACCCAGTACTTC.

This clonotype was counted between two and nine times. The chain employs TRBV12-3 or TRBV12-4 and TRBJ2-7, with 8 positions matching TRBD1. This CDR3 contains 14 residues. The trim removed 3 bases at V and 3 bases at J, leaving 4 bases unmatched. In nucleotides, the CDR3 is TGTGCCAGCAGTTTGGACAGGGCCCTCTACGAGCAGTACTTC. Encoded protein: CASSLDRALYEQYF.

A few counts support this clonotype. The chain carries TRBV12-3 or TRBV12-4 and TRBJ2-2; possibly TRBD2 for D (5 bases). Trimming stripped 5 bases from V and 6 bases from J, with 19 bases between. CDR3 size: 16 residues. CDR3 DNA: TGTGCCAGCAGTCCCCCTAGCACCGGAGAGGCCGGGGAGCTGTTTTTT. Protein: CASSPPSTGEAGELFF.